These T cell receptor beta chains were read from a single sample in a study of pediatric ulcerative colitis. Produced via immunoSEQ multiplex PCR; TCRdb's table is partial and in-frame only. Of 40,000 to 55,000 clones in the sample, about 79% were seen once. Material for sequencing was gut tissue. The receptors originated from a girl aged 10-17 years with moderate ulcerative colitis. Each CDR3 is given with its conserved first and last residue. The order of the fields is clone size, CDR3 length, J gene, V gene, D gene, CDR3 protein, CDR3 DNA. The D gene is left open where the match is weak. Clone size appears in some rows only: once, few, many, or a class for an expanded clone.

NA,16,TRBJ2-7,TRBV5-6,TRBD1,CASSLTGQGLWYEQYF,TGTGCCAGCAGCTTGACGGGACAGGGGTTATGGTACGAGCAGTACTTC
once,15,TRBJ2-7,TRBV28,TRBD2,CASDKGTSGSGEQYF,TGTGCCAGCGACAAAGGGACTAGCGGGAGTGGGGAGCAGTACTTC
NA,14,TRBJ1-1,TRBV6-6,TRBD1,CASSLDRGLAEAFF,TGTGCCAGCAGCCTCGACAGGGGGCTGGCTGAAGCTTTCTTT
NA,17,TRBJ2-1,TRBV7-8,NA,CASSFQSATSSYNEQFF,TGTGCCAGCAGCTTTCAATCCGCGACTAGCTCCTACAATGAGCAGTTCTTC
NA,14,TRBJ2-7,TRBV30,TRBD2,CAWSVVSGTGEQYF,TGTGCCTGGAGTGTAGTGAGCGGGACGGGCGAGCAGTACTTC
once,14,TRBJ1-1,TRBV29-1,NA,CSVLNRSQNTEAFF,TGCAGCGTACTTAACAGGAGCCAGAACACTGAAGCTTTCTTT
NA,13,TRBJ1-1,TRBV5-1,TRBD1,CASTQQGDTEAFF,TGCGCCAGCACACAACAGGGGGACACTGAAGCTTTCTTT
NA,16,TRBJ2-1,TRBV5-1,NA,CASSLVGRSSYNEQFF,TGCGCCAGCAGCTTGGTCGGACGGAGCTCCTACAATGAGCAGTTCTTC
NA,14,TRBJ1-5,TRBV2,TRBD1,CASSRTGGLEPQHF,TGTGCCAGCAGTCGGACAGGGGGCTTGGAGCCCCAGCATTTT
few,14,TRBJ2-2,TRBV7-3,NA,CASSLNANTGELFF,TGTGCCAGCAGCTTAAACGCGAACACCGGGGAGCTGTTTTTT
NA,16,TRBJ2-3,TRBV7-9,TRBD2,CASSYTLAESTDTQYF,TGTGCCAGCAGCTATACTCTAGCGGAGAGCACAGATACGCAGTATTTT
NA,15,TRBJ2-3,TRBV29-1,NA,CSAAGGFPSTDTQYF,TGCAGCGCAGCTGGGGGGTTCCCTAGCACAGATACGCAGTATTTT
few,14,TRBJ1-1,TRBV21-1,NA,CASSKGTGRTEAFF,TGTGCCAGCAGCAAAGGGACGGGGAGGACTGAAGCTTTCTTT
NA,15,TRBJ1-1,TRBV29-1,NA,CSVDRAGSPNTEAFF,TGCAGCGTTGACAGGGCGGGTTCCCCGAACACTGAAGCTTTCTTT
NA,15,TRBJ1-1,TRBV6-6,TRBD1,CASSHRTGRGTEAFF,TGTGCCAGCAGTCACAGGACAGGCCGGGGCACTGAAGCTTTCTTT
once,14,TRBJ2-1,TRBV7-8,NA,CASARDAAYNEQFF,TGTGCCAGCGCGCGGGACGCAGCCTACAATGAGCAGTTCTTC
NA,13,TRBJ2-5,TRBV29-1,NA,CSVVIFDGETQYF,TGCAGCGTTGTAATCTTTGACGGGGAGACCCAGTACTTC
NA,16,TRBJ2-1,TRBV19,TRBD2,CASSPGLAFSYNEQFF,TGTGCCAGTAGTCCAGGACTAGCGTTCTCCTACAATGAGCAGTTCTTC
few,16,TRBJ2-1,TRBV7-2,NA,CASSLGFGPGWNEQFF,TGTGCCAGCAGCTTAGGGTTCGGCCCAGGTTGGAATGAGCAGTTCTTC
NA,15,TRBJ1-5,TRBV5-4,TRBD1,CASSEGQGRNQPQHF,TGTGCCAGCAGCGAGGGACAGGGGAGGAATCAGCCCCAGCATTTT
NA,16,TRBJ2-1,TRBV10-3,NA,CAISDYRWEPYNEQFF,TGTGCCATCAGTGACTATAGGTGGGAGCCATACAATGAGCAGTTCTTC
NA,18,TRBJ2-5,TRBV11-2,TRBD1,CASSLWENRDRGMWTQYF,TGTGCCAGCAGCTTATGGGAAAACCGGGACAGGGGGATGTGGACCCAGTACTTC
NA,17,TRBJ1-4,TRBV6-1,TRBD1,CASSVGQGERYGEKLFF,TGTGCCAGCAGTGTTGGACAGGGGGAAAGATATGGTGAAAAACTGTTTTTT
NA,13,TRBJ1-2,TRBV12-5,NA,CASGLEGNYGYTF,TGTGCTAGTGGTTTAGAGGGTAACTATGGCTACACCTTC
NA,15,TRBJ1-5,TRBV2,NA,CASSEIGGMYQPQHF,TGTGCCAGCAGTGAAATTGGGGGGATGTATCAGCCCCAGCATTTT
NA,15,TRBJ2-7,TRBV29-1,TRBD1,CSVVFGTANPYEQYF,TGCAGCGTTGTCTTCGGGACAGCTAATCCCTACGAGCAGTACTTC
few,13,TRBJ2-4,TRBV19,NA,CASADRRWDIQYF,TGTGCCAGTGCGGACCGCCGGTGGGACATTCAGTACTTC
NA,14,TRBJ2-7,TRBV4-2,NA,CASSQAPSSYEQYF,TGTGCCAGCAGCCAAGCGCCTAGCTCCTACGAGCAGTACTTC